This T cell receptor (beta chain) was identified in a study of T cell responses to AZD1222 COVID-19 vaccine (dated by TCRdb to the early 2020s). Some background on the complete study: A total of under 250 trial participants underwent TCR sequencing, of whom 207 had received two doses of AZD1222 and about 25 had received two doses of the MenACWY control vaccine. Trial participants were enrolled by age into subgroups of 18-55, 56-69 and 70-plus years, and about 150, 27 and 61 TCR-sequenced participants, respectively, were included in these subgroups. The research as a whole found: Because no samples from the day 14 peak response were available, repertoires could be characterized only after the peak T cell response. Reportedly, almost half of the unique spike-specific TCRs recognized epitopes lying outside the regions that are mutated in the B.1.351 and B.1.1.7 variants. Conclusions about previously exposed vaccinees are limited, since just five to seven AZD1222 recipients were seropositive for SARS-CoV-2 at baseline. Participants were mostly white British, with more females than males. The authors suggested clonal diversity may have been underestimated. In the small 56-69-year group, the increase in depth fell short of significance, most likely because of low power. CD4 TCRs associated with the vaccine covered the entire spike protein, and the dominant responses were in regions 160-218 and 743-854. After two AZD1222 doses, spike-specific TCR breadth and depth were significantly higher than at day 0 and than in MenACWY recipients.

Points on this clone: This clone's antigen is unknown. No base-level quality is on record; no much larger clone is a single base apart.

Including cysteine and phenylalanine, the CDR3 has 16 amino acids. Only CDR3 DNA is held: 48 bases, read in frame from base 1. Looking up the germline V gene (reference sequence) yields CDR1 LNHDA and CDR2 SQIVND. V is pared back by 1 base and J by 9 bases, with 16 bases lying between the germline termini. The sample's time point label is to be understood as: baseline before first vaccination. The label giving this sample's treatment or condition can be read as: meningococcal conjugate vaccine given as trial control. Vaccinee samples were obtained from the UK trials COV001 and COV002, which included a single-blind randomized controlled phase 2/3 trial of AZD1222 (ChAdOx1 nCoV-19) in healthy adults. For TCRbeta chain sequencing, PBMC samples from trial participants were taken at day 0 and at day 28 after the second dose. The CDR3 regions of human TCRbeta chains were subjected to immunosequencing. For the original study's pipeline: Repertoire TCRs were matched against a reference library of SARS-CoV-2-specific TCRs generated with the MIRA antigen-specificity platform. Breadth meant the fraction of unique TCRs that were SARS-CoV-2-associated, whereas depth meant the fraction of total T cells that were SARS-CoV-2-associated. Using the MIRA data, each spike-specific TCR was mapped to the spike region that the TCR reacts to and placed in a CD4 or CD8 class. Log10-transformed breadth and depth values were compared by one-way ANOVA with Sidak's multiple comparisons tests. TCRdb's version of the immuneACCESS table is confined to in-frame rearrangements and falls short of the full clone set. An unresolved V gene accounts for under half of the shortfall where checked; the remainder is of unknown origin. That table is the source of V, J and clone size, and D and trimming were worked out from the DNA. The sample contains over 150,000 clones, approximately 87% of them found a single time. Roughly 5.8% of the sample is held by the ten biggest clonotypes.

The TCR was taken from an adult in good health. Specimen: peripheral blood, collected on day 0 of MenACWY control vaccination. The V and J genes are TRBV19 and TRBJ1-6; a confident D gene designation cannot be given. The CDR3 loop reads CASSIGGGQVASPLHF. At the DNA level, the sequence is TGTGCCAGTAGTATAGGGGGTGGGCAGGTGGCTTCACCCCTCCACTTT.